This T cell receptor beta chain was captured by sequencing in a study of blood T cells in healthy people across ages. Whole-study findings and limits: Per million T cells, TCR beta diversity dropped about linearly as age rose.

The germline gives CDR1 SGHAT, CDR2 FQNNGV. The length of the CDR3 is 15 residues. With 5 bases clipped from V and 7 bases from J, the junction kept 10 bases outside the gene matches. A second PCR of 7 to 11 cycles used a sample-barcoded 5' primer and a J-beta primer mix. Each cDNA molecule was tagged by a template-switch adaptor with 12 random nucleotides. One entry per CDR3 protein, called by TCRdb with MiXCR from the 5' RACE reads. This repertoire shows fewer than 1,000,000 distinct CDR3 sequences, 44% found once; its top ten account for roughly 19%. Each sample gave at least 7 million isolated PBMCs. As to this clonotype: Its target is not known.

The chain combines TRBV11-2 with TRBJ1-2, with 10 bases fitting TRBD1. What was sequenced was blood. This receptor was taken from a man aged 60-69 years in good health. The CDR3 region is CASSPRQGALGGYTF. The CDR3 nucleotides read TGTGCCAGCAGCCCCCGACAGGGGGCATTGGGTGGCTACACCTTC.